This T cell receptor beta chain derives from a study of vaccination effects on CD4 cells after COVID-19. Across the whole study: Of the BNT162b2 and mRNA-1273 vaccines, participants received two doses of one or the other.

Peptide-pool stimulation followed by sequencing identified expanded antigen-specific CD4+ clonotypes in the ViraFEST assay. Researchers isolated CD4+ T cells once about eleven days of culture had elapsed. Nobody among the vaccine recipients had prior SARS-CoV-2 infection (nucleocapsid antibodies were negative). The CDR3 is made up of 14 amino acids. CDR1 is KGHSH and CDR2 is LQKENI in the germline V gene. V lost 6 bases to trimming and J lost 6 bases, with 18 bases between them. On this clone: The antigen remains unidentified.

Data came from immunoSEQ multiplex PCR; TCRdb stores just in-frame clones and leaves some out. This sample has roughly 76,000 clones, with approximately 81% found just once. The starting material was CD4+ T cells from PBMCs cultured with HCoV-229E spike peptides, obtained before COVID-19 vaccination. J is TRBJ2-7 and V is TRBV18; maybe TRBD2 (7 bases). This TCR came from a human donor who received a COVID-19 vaccine. The CDR3 DNA follows: TGTGCCAGCTCGCTGCAAGGGGGGGATTCCGAGCAGTACGTC. Amino acid sequence: CASSLQGGDSEQYV.